These 6 T cell receptor beta chains were all obtained from the same sample, sequenced in a study of a mutant IDH1 vaccine in newly diagnosed glioma. The antigens these receptors bind are not known. Sequenced by immunoSEQ multiplex PCR; TCRdb stores in-frame clones only, minus some. The sample lists roughly 51,000 clones; 80% to 85% were seen once. Time point specified: week 23, last vaccination. The vaccine gave 300 ug of a 20-mer mutant IDH1 peptide subcutaneously per dose. This specimen consisted of PBMCs, obtained from a glioma patient whose treatment included an IDH1 peptide vaccine. These receptors were obtained from a woman aged 40 to 55 with glioma. Some clones in this sample may be carry-over from other donors' samples.

The CDR3 is CASSPRDIYGYTF. CDR3 coding DNA: TGTGCCAGCAGCCCCCGGGACATATATGGCTACACCTTC. V usage is TRBV7-9 and J usage is TRBJ1-2; D possibly corresponds to TRBD1 (6 bases). Germline-derived CDR1 and CDR2 are SEHNR and FQNEAQ (reference sequence). Trimming removed 5 bases from V and 5 bases from J, with 12 bases in between. CDR3 length: 13 residues.

This clone was counted a single time. The chain's CDR3 is CASSFGDRVYNEQFF. The CDR3 nucleotides are TGCGCCAGCAGCTTTGGGGACAGGGTCTACAATGAGCAGTTCTTC. J is TRBJ2-1 and V is TRBV5-1, with 9 bases matching TRBD1. Germline values: CDR1 SGHRS, CDR2 YFSETQ. CDR3 length equals 15 residues. V dropped 2 bases and J dropped 3; count of bases not matched to a gene: 3. Full variable domain (remainder filled in from reference TRBV5-1 and TRBJ2-1): KAGVTQTPRYLIKTRGQQVTLSCSPISGHRSVSWYQQTPGQGLQFLFEYFSETQRNKGNFPGRFSGRQFSNSRSEMNVSTLELGDSALYLCASSFGDRVYNEQFFGPGTRLTVL.

This chain connects TRBV18 to TRBJ2-5, with 7 bases aligning to TRBD1. The CDR3 is made up of 13 amino acids. Looked up from germline, CDR1 is KGHSH and CDR2 is LQKENI. V gave up 7 bases and J gave up 5 bases; unmatched junction bases: 7. In DNA, the CDR3 is TGTGCCAGCTTCCCCGGGACAGAGGAGACCCAGTACTTC. Translating gives CASFPGTEETQYF.

The rearrangement uses TRBV10-3 and TRBJ1-1, with 7 bases identical to TRBD1. V gave up 7 bases and J gave up 11 bases; unmatched junction bases: 13. The germline V gene has CDR1 ENHRY and CDR2 SYGVKD. The CDR3 spans 13 residues. The CDR3 spells CAITSKGALGAFF. In DNA form, the CDR3 reads TGTGCCATCACCTCCAAGGGGGCGTTGGGGGCTTTCTTT.

J is TRBJ1-3 and V is TRBV5-1; D not certain. Between the trimmed V and J ends, which lost 1 base and 0 bases, there was a span of 11 bases. Germline values: CDR1 SGHRS, CDR2 YFSETQ. CDR3 length equals 16 residues. CDR3 loop: CASSLFSAHSGNTIYF. The CDR3 nucleotides read TGCGCCAGCAGCTTGTTCTCGGCGCACTCTGGAAACACCATATATTTT.

The chain employs TRBV19 and TRBJ1-1, with D possibly TRBD1 on 5 matching bases. V was cut by 4 bases and J by 4 bases, with 10 bases left in between. The germline gives CDR1 LNHDA, CDR2 SQIVND (reference sequence). The length of the CDR3 is 13 residues. CDR3: CASSTAGPTEAFF. The CDR3 region has the DNA TGTGCCAGTAGTACCGCAGGGCCCACTGAAGCTTTCTTT.